This section outlines one T cell receptor beta chain sequence together with its context. The CDR3 length is 13 residues. Germline V gene sequence: CDR1 SGDLS, CDR2 YYNGEE. V dropped 2 bases and J dropped 4 bases, with 7 bases sitting between them. This entry is derived from a study of blood T cell repertoires in COVID-19. On the study more broadly: Collection of acute and convalescent COVID-19 samples took place in the United States, Italy and Spain.

The assay was immunoSEQ multiplex PCR, and TCRdb's table has in-frame clones only and misses some. The table shows 250,000 to 300,000 clones, with roughly 88% occurring only once. The sequence came from a woman in her forties or fifties who had recovered from COVID-19. What was sequenced was PBMCs or T cells enriched from blood (not recorded which). V and J are TRBV9 and TRBJ2-1; D unclear. The CDR3 region is CASSVGSYNEQFF. For the CDR3, the DNA is TGTGCCAGCAGCGTCGGGTCTTACAATGAGCAGTTCTTC.